One and the same sample provided the 8 T cell receptor beta chains below, sequenced in a study of T-cell memory formation after mild COVID-19. TCRdb processed the 5' RACE reads anew with MiXCR; each CDR3 protein has one entry. Here the sample spans 15,000 to 20,000 distinct CDR3 sequences, approximately 23% being singletons. Material: PBMCs or a T cell subset sorted from them (not recorded which). All receptors come from a man between 18 and 35 years old who had mild COVID-19 (a few samples of this study predate the infection). Cell type and time point are not known.

In its sample, this clonotype was seen many times. The chain uses TRBV7-2 and TRBJ1-1; a weak D match, TRBD1 (6 bases). The CDR3 consists of 14 residues. The germline gives CDR1 SGHTA, CDR2 FQGNSA. With 5 bases removed from V and 0 bases from J, the gap between germline ends came to 10 bases. The chain's CDR3 is CASSPGHLNTEAFF. CDR3 nucleotides: TGTGCCAGCAGCCCGGGACACCTGAACACTGAAGCTTTCTTT.

In this sample, this clonotype turned up many times. The chain has TRBV4-1 and TRBJ2-1, with 7 bases identical to TRBD1. This CDR3 contains 15 residues. Germline V gene data show CDR1 as MGHRA and CDR2 as YSYEKL. V shed 2 bases and J 6 bases; nucleotides not matched to a gene: 7. CDR3 coding DNA: TGCGCCAGCAGCCAATCGACAGGGTACGGCAATGAGCAGTTCTTC. Encoded protein: CASSQSTGYGNEQFF.

This clonotype was observed once. This chain connects TRBV4-2 to TRBJ2-7; D is uncertain. The CDR3 covers 14 residues. Germline assignment: CDR1 LGHNA and CDR2 YNFKEQ. The V gene lost 2 bases and the J gene lost 6 bases, with 14 bases spanning the gap. The CDR3 DNA is TGTGCCAGCAGCCAATTAGGCTCAAGGCTCGAGCAGTACTTC. It yields the protein CASSQLGSRLEQYF.

This clonotype was picked up many times. V is TRBV12-3 or TRBV12-4 and J is TRBJ2-1; D is ambiguous. The CDR3 extends over 12 amino acids. Trimming removed 5 bases from V and 8 bases from J, with 10 bases in between. The CDR3 DNA sequence: TGTGCCAGCAGTAGTGGGGATTATGAGCAGTTCTTC. This translates into CASSSGDYEQFF.

This clonotype was picked up a small number of times. The rearrangement joins TRBV12-3 or TRBV12-4 to TRBJ1-1, with D hard to call. Trimming took off 5 bases at V and 10 bases at J, with 11 bases between the two ends. This CDR3 is 11 amino acids long. CDR3 sequence: CASSPAGRAFF. The DNA for the CDR3 is TGTGCCAGCAGTCCCGCGGGTAGAGCTTTCTTT.

This clonotype was counted ten times or more. The V call is TRBV25-1, the J call TRBJ1-6, with unresolved D. Trimming pared 3 bases from V and 9 bases from J, leaving 12 bases between. CDR1 and CDR2 (germline): MGHDK, SYGVNS. The CDR3 totals 14 residues. The DNA for the CDR3 is TGTGCCAGCAGTGACCGATTACGGGGTTCACCCCTCCACTTT. This translates into CASSDRLRGSPLHF.

This clonotype was observed many times. The chain uses TRBV20-1 and TRBJ2-7; D tentatively fits TRBD1 or TRBD2 (5 bases each). Trimming stripped 2 bases from V and 3 bases from J, with 11 bases between. This CDR3 region has 13 residues. CDR1 and CDR2 (germline): DFQATT, SNEGSKA (reference sequence). Written as DNA, the CDR3 is TGCAGTGCTAGATTAGGGACCAGCTACGAGCAGTACTTC. Its translation is CSARLGTSYEQYF.

This clonotype was seen a few times. The V gene is TRBV14, the J gene TRBJ1-6, with D unclear. V lost 0 bases, J lost 7 bases, and 10 bases lay in between. Looked up from germline, CDR1 is SGHDN and CDR2 is FVKESK. The CDR3 spans 15 residues. The CDR3 DNA reads as TGTGCCAGCAGCCAAGATCGTCGGATAAATTCACCCCTCCACTTT. As protein: CASSQDRRINSPLHF. Looking up the rest from reference TRBV14 and TRBJ1-6 gives the full variable domain: EAGVTQFPSHSVIEKGQTVTLRCDPISGHDNLYWYRRVMGKEIKFLLHFVKESKQDESGMPNNRFLAERTGGTYSTLKVQPAELEDSGVYFCASSQDRRINSPLHFGNGTRLTVT.